These 28 T cell receptor beta chains came from one sample sequenced in a study of PD-L1 blockade in urothelial cancer. Regarding time point: pretreatment peripheral blood. The repertoire was sequenced with immunoSEQ multiplex PCR; TCRdb's copy has only in-frame clones and lacks some. The sample shows 49,000 or so clones, 60% to 85% of them seen only once. The sample consisted of PBMCs, taken around atezolizumab (anti-PD-L1) treatment. The source of these receptors is a man in his 70s with urothelial cancer.

This clone has a single count. This chain links TRBV11-1 with TRBJ1-1; TRBD1 might be the D (5 bases). V was cut by 4 bases and J by 8 bases, with 14 bases left in between. The CDR3 runs 13 residues. Germline loops: CDR1 SGHAT, CDR2 FQDESV (reference sequence). The CDR3 region is CASSSEGWTEAFF. Written as DNA, the CDR3 is TGTGCCAGCAGCTCGGAGGGGTGGACCGAAGCTTTCTTT. Filled out from reference TRBV11-1 and TRBJ1-1, the complete variable domain reads EAEVAQSPRYKITEKSQAVAFWCDPISGHATLYWYRQILGQGPELLVQFQDESVVDDSQLPKDRFSAERLKGVDSTLKIQPAELGDSAMYLCASSSEGWTEAFFGQGTRLTVV.

The sample holds many counts of this clone. The CDR3 DNA reads as TGTGCCAGCGTAACAGGGGGCATTATGAACACTGAAGCTTTCTTT. Encoded protein: CASVTGGIMNTEAFF. This chain links TRBV19 with TRBJ1-1, with TRBD1 identical over 9 bases. Germline V lookup: CDR1 LNHDA, CDR2 SQIVND (reference sequence). Trimming took 9 bases from V and 0 from J; bases not matched to a gene: 8. The CDR3 covers 15 residues.

The sample holds a few counts of this clone. The rearrangement links TRBV19 to TRBJ2-3; 12 bases align to TRBD2. CDR1 is LNHDA and CDR2 is SQIVND in the germline V gene (reference sequence). Unmatched junction bases numbered 5, after V lost 5 bases and J lost 2 bases. This CDR3 is built from 16 residues. Here the CDR3 reads CASSVLAGGITDTQYF. The CDR3 nucleotides are TGTGCCAGTAGTGTCCTAGCGGGAGGGATCACAGATACGCAGTATTTT.

There are a few counts of this clone. This rearrangement joins TRBV19 to TRBJ1-1, with D unclear. The CDR3 runs to 14 residues. The germline gives CDR1 LNHDA, CDR2 SQIVND (reference sequence). The V end was cut by 7 bases, the J end by 1 base, with 13 bases between. CDR3 sequence: CASKEPATNTEAFF. The DNA for the CDR3 is TGTGCCAGTAAGGAGCCGGCTACGAACACTGAAGCTTTCTTT.

The chain employs TRBV2 and TRBJ2-1; D is undetermined. This CDR3 has 13 residues. Germline lookup yields CDR1 SNHLY and CDR2 FYNNEI. Trimming left V 7 bases short and J 8 bases short, with 15 bases between. The CDR3 is CASNMRWVDEQFF. The CDR3, as DNA: TGTGCCAGCAACATGAGGTGGGTAGATGAGCAGTTCTTC.

This sequence joins TRBV28 and TRBJ1-2, with a possible D match to TRBD1 (5 bases). The CDR3 loop spans 13 amino acids. Germline CDR1 reads MDHEN; CDR2 reads SYDVKM. Trimming shortened V by 5 bases and J by 8 bases, and 15 bases separated the two germline ends. CDR3 residues: CASSPPAGRGYTF. The CDR3 DNA is TGTGCCAGCAGTCCCCCGGCAGGGCGAGGCTACACCTTC.

In this sample, this clone turned up a few times. The chain links TRBV7-9 to TRBJ1-1, with D unclear. Germline values: CDR1 SEHNR, CDR2 FQNEAQ (reference sequence). Trimming took off 5 bases at V and 1 base at J, with 14 bases between the two ends. The length of the CDR3 is 15 residues. CDR3: CASSRTTGKNTEAFF. In DNA form, the CDR3 reads TGTGCCAGCAGCAGAACCACCGGGAAGAACACTGAAGCTTTCTTT.

J is TRBJ2-1 and V is TRBV28; 11 nucleotides line up with TRBD2. CDR3 length equals 16 residues. CDR1 is MDHEN and CDR2 is SYDVKM in the germline V gene. Trimming cost V 6 bases and J 1 base; bases outside gene matches: 5. CDR3 in DNA: TGTGCCAGCAGATTCCGGACTAGCGGGTCCTACAATGAGCAGTTCTTC. As protein: CASRFRTSGSYNEQFF.

This clone has only one observation. The rearrangement joins TRBV5-4 to TRBJ2-2, with D possibly being TRBD2 (6 bases). CDR3 size: 13 residues. CDR1 and CDR2 from the germline V gene are SGHNT and YYREEE (reference sequence). V was pared by 7 bases and J by 6 bases, with 13 bases between. Here the CDR3 DNA reads TGTGCCAGCGAAATAGGAGGGGCCGGGGAGCTGTTTTTT. This gives the protein CASEIGGAGELFF.

The chain couples TRBV5-4 to TRBJ2-6, with 9 bases matching TRBD1. Germline V CDR1 and CDR2: SGHNT, YYREEE (reference sequence). CDR3 size: 17 residues. Trimming cost V 4 bases and J 3 bases; bases outside gene matches: 8. The CDR3 DNA reads as TGTGCCAGCAGCCCGGGACAGGGCCGTCTTGGGGCCAACGTCCTGACTTTC. This gives the protein CASSPGQGRLGANVLTF. Full variable domain (remainder filled in from reference TRBV5-4 and TRBJ2-6): ETGVTQSPTHLIKTRGQQVTLRCSSQSGHNTVSWYQQALGQGPQFIFQYYREEENGRGNFPPRFSGLQFPNYSSELNVNALELDDSALYLCASSPGQGRLGANVLTFGAGSRLTVL.

This clone has at least ten counts. V gene TRBV11-2 combines with J gene TRBJ2-7; TRBD1 agrees at 11 bases. With 0 bases clipped from V and 5 bases from J, the junction kept 3 bases outside the gene matches. The length of the CDR3 is 15 residues. The germline V gene has CDR1 SGHAT and CDR2 FQNNGV. The CDR3 sequence: CASSLDRTGGDEQYF. CDR3 nucleotide sequence: TGTGCCAGCAGCTTAGATCGGACAGGGGGCGACGAGCAGTACTTC. Together with reference TRBV11-2 and TRBJ2-7, the CDR3 gives the full variable domain: EAGVAQSPRYKIIEKRQSVAFWCNPISGHATLYWYQQILGQGPKLLIQFQNNGVVDDSQLPKDRFSAERLKGVDSTLKIQPAKLEDSAVYLCASSLDRTGGDEQYFGPGTRLTVT.

J is TRBJ2-1 and V is TRBV5-5; D call uncertain. V lost 0 bases to trimming and J lost 0 bases, with 10 bases between them. The germline V gene encodes CDR1 SGHKS and CDR2 YYEKEE (reference sequence). This CDR3 has 16 amino acids. The CDR3 DNA reads as TGTGCCAGCAGCTTGGAATTTGAGAGCTCCTACAATGAGCAGTTCTTC. It is translated as CASSLEFESSYNEQFF.

This rearrangement joins TRBV28 to TRBJ2-7; no clear D. Per germline, CDR1 MDHEN and CDR2 SYDVKM. The V and J ends lost 5 bases and 2 bases respectively, with 13 bases between them. This CDR3 has 14 amino acids. The CDR3 region is CASSLTENPYEQYF. Here the CDR3 DNA reads TGTGCCAGCAGTCTCACAGAAAATCCCTACGAGCAGTACTTC.

The genes are TRBV6-4 and TRBJ1-5; D call uncertain. The V end lost 10 bases, the J end lost 0 bases, and 19 bases lay between the germline ends. Germline V gives CDR1 MRHNA, CDR2 SNTAGT. The CDR3 spans 16 residues. CDR3 residues: CAIKVEGYYSNQPQHF. For the CDR3, the DNA is TGTGCCATCAAAGTAGAGGGATATTATAGCAATCAGCCCCAGCATTTT.

This clone was seen more than once but under ten times. The chain uses TRBV10-3 and TRBJ1-1; 11 nucleotides agree with TRBD1. The V and J ends lost 3 bases and 1 base, in that order; junction bases with no gene match: 10. Germline CDR1 reads ENHRY; CDR2 reads SYGVKD. The length of the CDR3 is 18 residues. In nucleotides, the CDR3 is TGTGCCATCAGTGACTCAGGACAGGGGGCAGGGAGGAACACTGAAGCTTTCTTT. Its translation: CAISDSGQGAGRNTEAFF.

The rearrangement uses TRBV7-2 and TRBJ2-7, with 8 bases fitting TRBD2. Germline V gene data show CDR1 as SGHTA and CDR2 as FQGNSA. V lost 1 base, J lost 4 bases, and 6 bases stayed unmatched. The CDR3 covers 15 residues. CDR3 sequence reads: CASSLVGLAGYEQYF. The CDR3, as DNA: TGTGCCAGCAGCTTAGTCGGACTAGCCGGTTACGAGCAGTACTTC.

The chain is built from TRBV5-5 and TRBJ2-2; tentative D call: TRBD2 (5 bases). V lost 1 base, J lost 7 bases, and 14 bases lay in between. Germline lookup yields CDR1 SGHKS and CDR2 YYEKEE (reference sequence). The CDR3 is made up of 15 amino acids. For the CDR3, the DNA is TGTGCCAGCAGCTTGATGCCTAGCCTTTACGGGGAGCTGTTTTTT. Amino acids: CASSLMPSLYGELFF.

V gene TRBV18 combines with J gene TRBJ1-5; D ambiguous. This CDR3 has 14 residues. V gave up 2 bases and J gave up 2 bases, with 7 bases separating them. From germline, CDR1 is KGHSH and CDR2 LQKENI. CDR3 DNA sequence: TGTGCCAGCTCACCAAACAGTGGCAATCAGCCCCAGCATTTT. It encodes CASSPNSGNQPQHF.

This chain connects TRBV5-5 to TRBJ1-5; D not certain. CDR3 length: 15 residues. V was trimmed by 0 bases and J by 5 bases, leaving 12 bases between them. Germline CDR1 SGHKS, CDR2 YYEKEE (reference sequence). CDR3 coding DNA: TGTGCCAGCAGCTTGGACGCAGTTAACGATCAGCCCCAGCATTTT. It encodes CASSLDAVNDQPQHF.

The chain carries TRBV5-1 and TRBJ1-4; D ambiguous. V lost 0 bases, J lost 0 bases, and 9 bases lay in between. The CDR3 consists of 16 residues. Looked up from germline, CDR1 is SGHRS and CDR2 is YFSETQ. The DNA for the CDR3 is TGCGCCAGCAGCTTGGACAGCCCAGCAACTAATGAAAAACTGTTTTTT. Protein: CASSLDSPATNEKLFF.

The J gene is TRBJ1-5, the V gene TRBV4-2, with a tentative D call TRBD1 (5 bases). The germline V gene has CDR1 LGHNA and CDR2 YNFKEQ. The germline V and J ends were trimmed by 0 bases and 2 bases, with 11 bases remaining between them. The CDR3 sequence is 16 residues long. CDR3 sequence: CASSQDSDSRNQPQHF. CDR3 DNA sequence: TGTGCCAGCAGCCAAGATAGTGACAGCCGCAATCAGCCCCAGCATTTT.

The chain joins TRBV11-2 to TRBJ2-2; 7 bases are shared with TRBD2. V dropped 2 bases and J dropped 2; count of bases not matched to a gene: 2. The CDR3 spans 15 residues. Germline V gene sequence: CDR1 SGHAT, CDR2 FQNNGV. Here the CDR3 DNA reads TGTGCCAGCAGCTTACTAGCGGTTAACACCGGGGAGCTGTTTTTT. Translating it yields CASSLLAVNTGELFF.

This rearrangement joins TRBV10-3 to TRBJ2-2, with 10 bases that match TRBD2. Trimming at V came to 5 bases and at J to 0 bases, leaving 6 bases not matched to a gene. The CDR3 has 17 amino acids. Per germline, CDR1 ENHRY and CDR2 SYGVKD. CDR3 nucleotides: TGTGCCATCAGTAGGACTAGCGGACTATCGAACACCGGGGAGCTGTTTTTT. The encoded protein is CAISRTSGLSNTGELFF.

The gene calls are TRBV28 and TRBJ2-3; 8 bases map to TRBD2. From germline, CDR1 is MDHEN and CDR2 SYDVKM. This CDR3 has 15 residues. Trimming at V came to 3 bases and at J to 3 bases, leaving 5 bases not matched to a gene. The CDR3 coding sequence is TGTGCCAGCAGTTTTAGCGGGACAAAAACAGATACGCAGTATTTT. Its protein product is CASSFSGTKTDTQYF. The full variable domain, its missing parts supplied by reference TRBV28 and TRBJ2-3, is DVKVTQSSRYLVKRTGEKVFLECVQDMDHENMFWYRQDPGLGLRLIYFSYDVKMKEKGDIPEGYSVSREKKERFSLILESASTNQTSMYLCASSFSGTKTDTQYFGPGTRLTVL.

V usage is TRBV29-1 and J usage is TRBJ1-1, with D possibly TRBD1 on 5 matching bases. V lost 4 bases to trimming and J lost 0 bases, with 18 bases between them. The CDR3 consists of 16 residues. Germline V gene data show CDR1 as SQVTM and CDR2 as ANQGSEA. As DNA, the CDR3 is TGCAGCGTTGTTGGGGACTCGGATTTAATGAACACTGAAGCTTTCTTT. Protein product: CSVVGDSDLMNTEAFF.

The rearrangement links TRBV2 to TRBJ2-7; 10 bases fit TRBD1. J lost 6 bases, V lost 6 bases, and 8 bases had no gene match. Germline CDR1 and CDR2: SNHLY and FYNNEI. The CDR3 is 14 amino acids. CDR3 loop: CASRTSTGGGEQYF. In DNA form, the CDR3 reads TGTGCCAGCAGGACCTCGACAGGGGGCGGCGAGCAGTACTTC.

The chain joins TRBV5-6 to TRBJ2-7; D is ambiguous. Trimming took 0 bases from V and 6 from J, leaving 13 bases between them. CDR1 and CDR2 (germline): SGHDT, YYEEEE. This CDR3 has 14 residues. CDR3 sequence reads: CASSLAQSPGEQYF. The CDR3 DNA reads TGTGCCAGCAGCTTGGCCCAAAGCCCCGGCGAGCAGTACTTC.

This clone was recorded a few times. J is TRBJ1-2 and V is TRBV1. TRBV1 is deemed a pseudogene. The CDR3 has 15 amino acids. The CDR3 region has the DNA TGCACCAGCAGCCCACCCTGGGGAGTCCTCTATGGCTACACCTTC. Protein sequence: CTSSPPWGVLYGYTF.